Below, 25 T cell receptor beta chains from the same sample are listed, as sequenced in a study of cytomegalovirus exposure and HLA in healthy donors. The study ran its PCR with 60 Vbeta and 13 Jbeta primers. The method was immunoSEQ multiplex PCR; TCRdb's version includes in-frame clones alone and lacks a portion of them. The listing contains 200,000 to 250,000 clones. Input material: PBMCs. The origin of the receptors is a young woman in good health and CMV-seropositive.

In nucleotides, the CDR3 is TGTGCCAGCAGTTACTATGCGGGGGGGCAAGAGACCCAGTACTTC. Protein: CASSYYAGGQETQYF. This chain uses TRBV6-5 with TRBJ2-5; 9 bases map to TRBD2. V was clipped by 1 base and J by 2 bases; unmatched bases: 2. There are 15 residues in the CDR3. Germline CDR1 reads MNHEY; CDR2 reads SVGAGI.

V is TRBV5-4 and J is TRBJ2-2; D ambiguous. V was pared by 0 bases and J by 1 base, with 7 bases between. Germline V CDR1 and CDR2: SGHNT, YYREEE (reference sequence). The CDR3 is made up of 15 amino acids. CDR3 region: CASSLVGGNTGELFF. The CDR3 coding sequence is TGTGCCAGCAGCTTGGTAGGCGGGAACACCGGGGAGCTGTTTTTT.

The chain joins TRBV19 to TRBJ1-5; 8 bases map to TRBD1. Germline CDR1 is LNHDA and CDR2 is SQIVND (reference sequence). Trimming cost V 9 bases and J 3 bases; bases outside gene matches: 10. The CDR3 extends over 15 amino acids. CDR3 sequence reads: CASRYRQGINQPQHF. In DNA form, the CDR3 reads TGTGCCAGCCGTTACCGACAGGGGATCAATCAGCCCCAGCATTTT.

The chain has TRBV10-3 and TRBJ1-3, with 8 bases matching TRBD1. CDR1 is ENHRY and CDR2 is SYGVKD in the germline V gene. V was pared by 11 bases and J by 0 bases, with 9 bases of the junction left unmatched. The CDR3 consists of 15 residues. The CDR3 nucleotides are TGTGCCTCACGGGACAGGTCCTTCTCTGGAAACACCATATATTTT. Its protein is CASRDRSFSGNTIYF.

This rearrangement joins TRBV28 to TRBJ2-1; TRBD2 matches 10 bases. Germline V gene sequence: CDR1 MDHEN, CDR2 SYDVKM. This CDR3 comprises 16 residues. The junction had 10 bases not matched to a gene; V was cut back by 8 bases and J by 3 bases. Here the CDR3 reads CASLGASGSFYNEQFF. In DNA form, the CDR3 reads TGTGCCAGCCTTGGGGCTAGCGGGAGTTTCTACAATGAGCAGTTCTTC.

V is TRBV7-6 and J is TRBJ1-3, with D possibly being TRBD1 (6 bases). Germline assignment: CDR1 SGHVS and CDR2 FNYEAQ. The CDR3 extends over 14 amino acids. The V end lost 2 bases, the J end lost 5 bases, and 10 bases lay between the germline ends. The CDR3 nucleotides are TGTGCCAGCAGCTTACAACAGGGTCGAAACACCATATATTTT. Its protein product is CASSLQQGRNTIYF.

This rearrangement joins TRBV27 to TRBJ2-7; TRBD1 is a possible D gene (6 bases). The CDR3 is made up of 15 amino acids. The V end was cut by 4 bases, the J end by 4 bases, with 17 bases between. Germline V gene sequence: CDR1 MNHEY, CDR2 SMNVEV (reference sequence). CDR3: CASSYSTGALYEQYF. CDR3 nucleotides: TGTGCCAGCAGTTATTCGACAGGAGCCCTATACGAGCAGTACTTC.

This chain's CDR3 is CSVRRDTGELFF. The CDR3 region has the DNA TGCAGCGTCCGCAGGGACACCGGGGAGCTGTTTTTT. V is TRBV29-1 and J is TRBJ2-2, with a possible D match to TRBD1 (5 bases). Germline CDR1 reads SQVTM; CDR2 reads ANQGSEA. V was trimmed by 6 bases and J by 3 bases, leaving 8 bases between them. The CDR3 has 12 residues.

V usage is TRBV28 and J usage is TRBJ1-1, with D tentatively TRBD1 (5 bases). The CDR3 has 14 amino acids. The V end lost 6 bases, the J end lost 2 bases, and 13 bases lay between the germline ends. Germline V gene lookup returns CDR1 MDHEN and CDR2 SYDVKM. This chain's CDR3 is CASRSPGINTEAFF. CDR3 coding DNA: TGTGCCAGCAGATCCCCAGGGATAAACACTGAAGCTTTCTTT.

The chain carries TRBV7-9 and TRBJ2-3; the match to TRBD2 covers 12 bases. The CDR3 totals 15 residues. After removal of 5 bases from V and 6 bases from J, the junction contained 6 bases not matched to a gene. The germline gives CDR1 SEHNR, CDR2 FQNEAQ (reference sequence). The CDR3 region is CASSPRLAGVDTQYF. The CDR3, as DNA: TGTGCCAGCAGCCCGCGACTAGCGGGGGTGGATACGCAGTATTTT.

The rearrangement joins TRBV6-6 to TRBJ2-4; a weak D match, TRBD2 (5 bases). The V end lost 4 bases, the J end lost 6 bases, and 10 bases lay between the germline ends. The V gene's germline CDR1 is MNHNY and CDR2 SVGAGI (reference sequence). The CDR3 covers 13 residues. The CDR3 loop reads CASSFGERNIQYF. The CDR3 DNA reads TGTGCCAGCAGTTTCGGGGAGAGAAACATTCAGTACTTC.

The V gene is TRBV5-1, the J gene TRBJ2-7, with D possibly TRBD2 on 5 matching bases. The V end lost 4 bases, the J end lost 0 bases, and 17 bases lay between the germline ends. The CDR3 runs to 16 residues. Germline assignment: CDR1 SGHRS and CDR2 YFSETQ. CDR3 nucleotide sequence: TGCGCCAGCAGCCTGCGGGCGGATGCGGCCTCCTACGAGCAGTACTTC. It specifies CASSLRADAASYEQYF.

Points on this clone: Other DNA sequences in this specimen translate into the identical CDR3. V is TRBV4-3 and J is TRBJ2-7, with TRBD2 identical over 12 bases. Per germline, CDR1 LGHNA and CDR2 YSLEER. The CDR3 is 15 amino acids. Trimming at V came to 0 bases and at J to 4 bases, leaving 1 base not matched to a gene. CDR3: CASSQEGTSGYEQYF. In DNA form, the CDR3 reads TGCGCCAGCAGCCAAGAAGGGACTAGCGGGTACGAGCAGTACTTC.

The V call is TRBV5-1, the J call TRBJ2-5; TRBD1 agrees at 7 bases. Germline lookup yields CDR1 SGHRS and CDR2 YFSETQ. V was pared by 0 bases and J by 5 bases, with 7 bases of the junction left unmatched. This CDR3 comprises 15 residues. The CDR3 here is CASSLGADRSETQYF. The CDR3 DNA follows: TGCGCCAGCAGCTTGGGGGCGGACAGGTCGGAGACCCAGTACTTC.

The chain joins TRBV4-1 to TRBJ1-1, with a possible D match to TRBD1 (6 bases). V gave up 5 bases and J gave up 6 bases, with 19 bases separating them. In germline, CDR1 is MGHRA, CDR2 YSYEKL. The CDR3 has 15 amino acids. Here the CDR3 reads CASSSPTQGQAEAFF. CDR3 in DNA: TGCGCCAGCAGCTCCCCTACCCAGGGGCAGGCTGAAGCTTTCTTT.

CDR3 in amino acids: CASRVSSASNQPQHF. The CDR3 coding sequence is TGTGCCAGCAGAGTCTCTAGCGCTAGCAATCAGCCCCAGCATTTT. V gene TRBV6-6 combines with J gene TRBJ1-5; D uncertain. Germline assignment: CDR1 MNHNY and CDR2 SVGAGI (reference sequence). The CDR3 is 15 amino acids. The V end was cut by 6 bases, the J end by 0 bases, with 12 bases between.

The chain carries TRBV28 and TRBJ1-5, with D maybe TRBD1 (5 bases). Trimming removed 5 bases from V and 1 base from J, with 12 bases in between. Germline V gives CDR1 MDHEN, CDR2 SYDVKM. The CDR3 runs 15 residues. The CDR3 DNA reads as TGTGCCAGCAGTCTTAGGGGTGAGAGCAATCAGCCCCAGCATTTT. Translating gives CASSLRGESNQPQHF. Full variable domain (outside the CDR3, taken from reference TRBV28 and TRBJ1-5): DVKVTQSSRYLVKRTGEKVFLECVQDMDHENMFWYRQDPGLGLRLIYFSYDVKMKEKGDIPEGYSVSREKKERFSLILESASTNQTSMYLCASSLRGESNQPQHFGDGTRLSIL.

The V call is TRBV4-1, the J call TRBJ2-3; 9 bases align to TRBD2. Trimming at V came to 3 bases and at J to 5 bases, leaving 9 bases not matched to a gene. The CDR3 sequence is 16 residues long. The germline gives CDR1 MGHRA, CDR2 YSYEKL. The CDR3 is CASSQTVAGVLDTQYF. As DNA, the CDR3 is TGCGCCAGCAGCCAGACTGTAGCGGGAGTATTAGATACGCAGTATTTT.

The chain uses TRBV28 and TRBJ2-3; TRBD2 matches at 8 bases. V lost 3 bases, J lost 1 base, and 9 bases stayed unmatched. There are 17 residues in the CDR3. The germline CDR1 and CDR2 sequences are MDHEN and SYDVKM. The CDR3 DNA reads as TGTGCCAGCAGTTTCGGTGGTAGCGGGATGCGCACAGATACGCAGTATTTT. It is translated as CASSFGGSGMRTDTQYF.

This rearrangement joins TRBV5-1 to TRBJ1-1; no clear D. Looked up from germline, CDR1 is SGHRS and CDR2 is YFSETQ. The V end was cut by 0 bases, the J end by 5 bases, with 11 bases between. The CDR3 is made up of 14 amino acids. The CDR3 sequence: CASSLGAGRTEAFF. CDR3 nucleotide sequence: TGCGCCAGCAGCTTGGGGGCGGGTCGAACTGAAGCTTTCTTT.

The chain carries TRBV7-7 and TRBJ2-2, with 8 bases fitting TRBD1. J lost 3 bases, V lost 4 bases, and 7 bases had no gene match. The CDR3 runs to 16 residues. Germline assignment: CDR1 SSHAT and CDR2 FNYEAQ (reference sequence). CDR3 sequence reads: CASSSYRGTDTGELFF. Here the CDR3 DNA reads TGTGCCAGCAGCTCCTACAGGGGGACGGACACCGGGGAGCTGTTTTTT.

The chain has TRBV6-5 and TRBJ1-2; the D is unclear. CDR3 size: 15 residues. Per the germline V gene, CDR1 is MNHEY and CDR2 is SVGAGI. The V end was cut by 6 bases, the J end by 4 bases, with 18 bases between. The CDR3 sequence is CASSPQSGGPYGYTF. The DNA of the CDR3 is TGTGCCAGCAGCCCCCAATCGGGCGGGCCCTATGGCTACACCTTC.

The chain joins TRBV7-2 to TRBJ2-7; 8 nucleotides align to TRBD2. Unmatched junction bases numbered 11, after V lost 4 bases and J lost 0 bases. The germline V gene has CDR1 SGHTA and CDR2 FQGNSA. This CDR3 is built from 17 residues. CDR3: CASSYRAGGPLSYEQYF. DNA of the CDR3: TGTGCCAGCAGCTACAGGGCGGGAGGCCCCCTCTCCTACGAGCAGTACTTC.

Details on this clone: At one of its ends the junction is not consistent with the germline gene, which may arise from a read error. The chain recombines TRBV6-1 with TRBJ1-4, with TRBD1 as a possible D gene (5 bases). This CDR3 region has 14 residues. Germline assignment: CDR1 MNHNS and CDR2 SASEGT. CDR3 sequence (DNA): TGTGCCACCAGTTGGGGAGGGGTGGGTGAAAAACTGTTTTTT. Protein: CATSWGGVGEKLFF.

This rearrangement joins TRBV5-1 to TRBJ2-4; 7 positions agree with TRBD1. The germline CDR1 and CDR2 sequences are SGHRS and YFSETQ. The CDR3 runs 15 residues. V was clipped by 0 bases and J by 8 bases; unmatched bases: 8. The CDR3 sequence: CASSLAQGVLDIQYF. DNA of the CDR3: TGCGCCAGCAGCTTGGCGCAGGGGGTATTGGACATTCAGTACTTC.